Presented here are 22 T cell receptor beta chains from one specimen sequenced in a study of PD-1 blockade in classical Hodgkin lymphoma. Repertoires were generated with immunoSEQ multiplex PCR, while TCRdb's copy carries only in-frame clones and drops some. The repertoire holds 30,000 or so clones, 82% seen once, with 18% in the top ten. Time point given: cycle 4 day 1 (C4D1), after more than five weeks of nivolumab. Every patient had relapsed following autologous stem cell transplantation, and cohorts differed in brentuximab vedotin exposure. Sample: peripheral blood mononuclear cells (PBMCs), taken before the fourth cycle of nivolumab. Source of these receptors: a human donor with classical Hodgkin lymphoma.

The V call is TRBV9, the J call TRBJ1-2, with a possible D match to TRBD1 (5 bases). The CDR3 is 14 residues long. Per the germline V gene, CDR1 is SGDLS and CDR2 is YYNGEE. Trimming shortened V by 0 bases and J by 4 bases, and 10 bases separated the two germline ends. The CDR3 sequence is CASSVVGTLYGYTF. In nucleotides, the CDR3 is TGTGCCAGCAGCGTAGTTGGGACCCTCTATGGCTACACCTTC.

The CDR3 DNA is TGTGCCAGCTCCCGGGGGCCTACTAACTATGGCTACACCTTC. Translated, it gives CASSRGPTNYGYTF. The chain employs TRBV27 and TRBJ1-2, with D possibly matching TRBD1 (6 bases). This CDR3 has 14 amino acids. V gave up 8 bases and J gave up 0 bases, with 13 bases separating them. Germline V gene sequence: CDR1 MNHEY, CDR2 SMNVEV (reference sequence).

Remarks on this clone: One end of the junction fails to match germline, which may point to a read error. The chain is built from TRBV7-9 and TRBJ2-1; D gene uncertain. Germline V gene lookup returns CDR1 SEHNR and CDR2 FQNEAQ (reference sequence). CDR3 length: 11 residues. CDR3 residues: CASSLYSEQFF. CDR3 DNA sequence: TGTGCCAGCAGCTTATACAGTGAGCAGTTCTTC.

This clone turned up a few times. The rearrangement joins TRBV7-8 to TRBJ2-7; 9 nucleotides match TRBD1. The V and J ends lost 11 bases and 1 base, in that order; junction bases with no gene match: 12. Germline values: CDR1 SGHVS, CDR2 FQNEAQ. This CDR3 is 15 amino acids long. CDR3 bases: TGTGCCGGGTCCTTACACAGGGGGCCTTCCTACGAGCAGTACTTC. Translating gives CAGSLHRGPSYEQYF.

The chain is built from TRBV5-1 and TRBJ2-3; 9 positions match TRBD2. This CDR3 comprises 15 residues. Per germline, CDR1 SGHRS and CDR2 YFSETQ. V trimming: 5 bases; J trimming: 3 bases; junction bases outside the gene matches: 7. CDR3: CASRVAGERTDTQYF. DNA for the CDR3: TGCGCCAGCAGAGTAGCGGGGGAGAGAACAGATACGCAGTATTTT.

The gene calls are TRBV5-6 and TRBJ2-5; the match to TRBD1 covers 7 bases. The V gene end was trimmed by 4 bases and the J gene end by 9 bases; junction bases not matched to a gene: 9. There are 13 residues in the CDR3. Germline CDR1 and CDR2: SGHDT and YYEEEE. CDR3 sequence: CASSRQGRMAQYF. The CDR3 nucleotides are TGTGCCAGCAGCCGACAGGGCCGGATGGCCCAGTACTTC.

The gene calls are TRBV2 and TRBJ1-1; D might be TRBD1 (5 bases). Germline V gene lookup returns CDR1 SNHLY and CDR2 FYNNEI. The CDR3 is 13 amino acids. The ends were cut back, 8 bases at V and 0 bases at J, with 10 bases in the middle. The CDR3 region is CASGAVMNTEAFF. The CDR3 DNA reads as TGTGCCAGCGGGGCAGTGATGAACACTGAAGCTTTCTTT.

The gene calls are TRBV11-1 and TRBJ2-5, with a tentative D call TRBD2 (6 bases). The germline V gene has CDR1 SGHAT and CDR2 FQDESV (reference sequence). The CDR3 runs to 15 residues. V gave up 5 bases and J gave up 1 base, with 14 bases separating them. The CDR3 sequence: CASSTLWGVQETQYF. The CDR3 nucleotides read TGTGCCAGCAGCACCCTATGGGGGGTCCAAGAGACCCAGTACTTC.

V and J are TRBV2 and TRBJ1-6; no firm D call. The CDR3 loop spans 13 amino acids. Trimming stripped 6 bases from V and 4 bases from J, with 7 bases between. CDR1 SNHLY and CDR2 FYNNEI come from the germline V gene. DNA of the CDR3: TGTGCCAGCAGGAGCCCGTATAATTCACCCCTCCACTTT. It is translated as CASRSPYNSPLHF.

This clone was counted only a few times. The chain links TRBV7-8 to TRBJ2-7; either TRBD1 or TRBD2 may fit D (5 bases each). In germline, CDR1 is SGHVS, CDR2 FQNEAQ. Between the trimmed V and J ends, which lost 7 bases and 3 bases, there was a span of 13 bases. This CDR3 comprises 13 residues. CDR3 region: CASTRDGYYEQYF. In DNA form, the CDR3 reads TGTGCCAGCACCAGGGACGGATACTACGAGCAGTACTTC.

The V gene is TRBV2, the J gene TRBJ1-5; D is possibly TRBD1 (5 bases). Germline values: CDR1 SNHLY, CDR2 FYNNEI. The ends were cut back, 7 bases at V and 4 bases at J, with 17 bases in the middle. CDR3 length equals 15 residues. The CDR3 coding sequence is TGTGCCAGCACCGGGGGGTTGGGTGAGAATCAGCCCCAGCATTTT. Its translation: CASTGGLGENQPQHF.

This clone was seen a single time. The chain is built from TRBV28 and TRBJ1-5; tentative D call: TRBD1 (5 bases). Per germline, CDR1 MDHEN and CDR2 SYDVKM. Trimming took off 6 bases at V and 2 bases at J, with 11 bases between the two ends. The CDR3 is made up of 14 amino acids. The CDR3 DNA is TGTGCCAGCAGCAGGGCCGGGGGCAATCAGCCCCAGCATTTT. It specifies CASSRAGGNQPQHF. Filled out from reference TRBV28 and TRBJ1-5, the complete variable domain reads DVKVTQSSRYLVKRTGEKVFLECVQDMDHENMFWYRQDPGLGLRLIYFSYDVKMKEKGDIPEGYSVSREKKERFSLILESASTNQTSMYLCASSRAGGNQPQHFGDGTRLSIL.

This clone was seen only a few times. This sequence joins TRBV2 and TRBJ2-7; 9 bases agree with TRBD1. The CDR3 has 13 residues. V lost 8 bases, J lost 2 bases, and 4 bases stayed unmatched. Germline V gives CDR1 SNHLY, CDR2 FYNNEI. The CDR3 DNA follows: TGTGCCAGCTCGGGACAGGGACCCTACGAGCAGTACTTC. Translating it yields CASSGQGPYEQYF. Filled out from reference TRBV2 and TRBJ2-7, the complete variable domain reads EPEVTQTPSHQVTQMGQEVILRCVPISNHLYFYWYRQILGQKVEFLVSFYNNEISEKSEIFDDQFSVERPDGSNFTLKIRSTKLEDSAMYFCASSGQGPYEQYFGPGTRLTVT.

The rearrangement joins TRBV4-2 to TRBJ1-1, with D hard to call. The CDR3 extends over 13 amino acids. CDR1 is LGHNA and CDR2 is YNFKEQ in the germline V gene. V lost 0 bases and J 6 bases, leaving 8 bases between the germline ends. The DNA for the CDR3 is TGTGCCAGCAGCCAAGAAGACCTAGCTGAAGCTTTCTTT. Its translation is CASSQEDLAEAFF.

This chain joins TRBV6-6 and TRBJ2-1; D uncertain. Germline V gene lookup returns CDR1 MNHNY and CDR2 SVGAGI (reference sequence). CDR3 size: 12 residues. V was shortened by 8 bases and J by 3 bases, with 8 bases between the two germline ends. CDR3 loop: CASGSYYNEQFF. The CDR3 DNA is TGTGCCAGCGGTAGCTACTACAATGAGCAGTTCTTC.

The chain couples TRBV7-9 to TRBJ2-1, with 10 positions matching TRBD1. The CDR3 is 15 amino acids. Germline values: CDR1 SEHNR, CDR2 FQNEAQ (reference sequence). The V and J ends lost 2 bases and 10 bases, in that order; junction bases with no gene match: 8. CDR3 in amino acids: CASSLMGQGLLEQFF. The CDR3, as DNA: TGTGCCAGCAGCTTAATGGGACAGGGGCTCCTCGAGCAGTTCTTC.

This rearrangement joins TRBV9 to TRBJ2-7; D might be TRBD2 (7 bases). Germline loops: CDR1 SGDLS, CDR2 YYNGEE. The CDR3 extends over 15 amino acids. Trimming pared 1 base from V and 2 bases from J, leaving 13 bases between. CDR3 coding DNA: TGTGCCAGCAGCGTACAGGAGGGGGGGCCCTACGAGCAGTACTTC. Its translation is CASSVQEGGPYEQYF.

CDR3: CASSPPGEVGETQYF. The CDR3 nucleotides read TGTGCCAGTAGTCCACCGGGTGAGGTTGGGGAGACCCAGTACTTC. The chain employs TRBV19 and TRBJ2-5; D gene ambiguous. The CDR3 contains 15 residues. Trimming took off 5 bases at V and 5 bases at J, with 18 bases between the two ends. The germline CDR1 and CDR2 sequences are LNHDA and SQIVND (reference sequence).

CDR3 nucleotides: TGTGCCAGCAGCCGACAGGGGGACTATGGCTACACCTTC. Translated, it gives CASSRQGDYGYTF. This chain joins TRBV7-9 and TRBJ1-2; TRBD1 aligns across 9 bases. Germline V gene data show CDR1 as SEHNR and CDR2 as FQNEAQ (reference sequence). The CDR3 has 13 residues. V shed 5 bases and J 3 bases; nucleotides not matched to a gene: 1.

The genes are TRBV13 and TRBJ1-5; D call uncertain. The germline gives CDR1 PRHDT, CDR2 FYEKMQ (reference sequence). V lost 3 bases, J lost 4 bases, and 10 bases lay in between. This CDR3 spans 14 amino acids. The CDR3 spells CASSLSGLNQPQHF. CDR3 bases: TGTGCCAGCAGCTTGAGTGGTCTAAATCAGCCCCAGCATTTT.

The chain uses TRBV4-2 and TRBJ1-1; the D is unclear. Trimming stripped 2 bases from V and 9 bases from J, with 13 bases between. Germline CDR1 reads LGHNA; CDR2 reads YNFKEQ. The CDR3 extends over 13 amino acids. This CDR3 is CASSQPVRGKAFF. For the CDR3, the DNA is TGTGCCAGCAGCCAACCTGTACGGGGTAAAGCTTTCTTT.

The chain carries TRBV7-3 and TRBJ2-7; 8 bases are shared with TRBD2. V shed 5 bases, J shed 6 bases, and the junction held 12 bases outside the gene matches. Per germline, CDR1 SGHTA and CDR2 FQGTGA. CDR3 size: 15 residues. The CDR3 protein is CASSPREGGLREQYF. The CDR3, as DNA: TGTGCCAGCAGCCCCCGGGAGGGGGGACTACGCGAGCAGTACTTC.